This T cell receptor (beta chain) was identified during a study of blood T cell repertoires in COVID-19. On the study more broadly: COVID-19 samples from acute and convalescent phases originated in the United States, Italy and Spain. PBMCs, B-cell-depleted T cells, or T cells were the source of the cDNA or gDNA that made up the material.

In the original workflow: It was from reference gene primer amplification that nucleated cell counts were estimated. Method: immunoSEQ multiplex PCR; TCRdb's copy keeps in-frame clones and lacks some. Clonal size and the V and J genes are those of that table, whereas D and trimming came from the DNA. Of some 140,000 clones listed, roughly four fifths are singletons. Sequenced input: peripheral blood. This clonotype was sampled from a man aged 80 or over with acute or convalescent COVID-19.

The CDR3 is CASRSNSREKLFF. CDR3 DNA: TGTGCCAGCCGATCTAACTCCAGGGAAAAACTGTTTTTT. V is TRBV28 and J is TRBJ1-4, with D unclear. Trimming shortened V by 8 bases and J by 8 bases, and 15 bases separated the two germline ends. The CDR3 runs to 13 residues. Germline V gives CDR1 MDHEN, CDR2 SYDVKM.